The 24 T cell receptor beta chains below all came from one sample that was sequenced in a study of Graves' ophthalmopathy and Graves' hyperthyroidism. Using RNA transcripts, the TCR beta CDR3 regions were amplified. The library came from an HTBI-primed first-round RT-PCR and a second-round multiplex PCR. TCRdb independently ran MiXCR on the multiplex PCR reads; one entry per CDR3 protein. The table has hundreds of thousands of distinct CDR3 sequences, 40% seen once; the top ten hold 40% to 45%. Material: peripheral blood. The receptors shown here come from an adult man with Graves' ophthalmopathy.

The rearrangement joins TRBV28 to TRBJ2-2, with D unresolved. The germline CDR1 and CDR2 sequences are MDHEN and SYDVKM. Trimming removed 3 bases from V and 7 bases from J, with 9 bases in between. The CDR3 contains 13 residues. The CDR3 reads CASSFSLLGELFF. The CDR3 nucleotides are TGTGCCAGCAGTTTTTCCCTGCTCGGGGAGCTGTTTTTT. Full variable domain (remainder filled in from reference TRBV28 and TRBJ2-2): DVKVTQSSRYLVKRTGEKVFLECVQDMDHENMFWYRQDPGLGLRLIYFSYDVKMKEKGDIPEGYSVSREKKERFSLILESASTNQTSMYLCASSFSLLGELFFGEGSRLTVL.

This clonotype was counted a few times. The V gene is TRBV10-3, the J gene TRBJ2-7; weak D call: TRBD1 (6 bases). Germline V gene data show CDR1 as ENHRY and CDR2 as SYGVKD. Trimming stripped 10 bases from V and 1 base from J, with 17 bases between. The CDR3 loop spans 14 amino acids. The CDR3 DNA reads as TGTGCCACCAGCAATGCACAGGGATCCTACGAGCAGTACTTC. Its protein is CATSNAQGSYEQYF.

V usage is TRBV25-1 and J usage is TRBJ1-5; D call uncertain. Trimming removed 0 bases at V and 3 bases at J, with 3 bases between. Germline CDR1 and CDR2: MGHDK and SYGVNS. This CDR3 region has 13 residues. Here the CDR3 DNA reads TGTGCCAGCAGTGAATACGACAATCAGCCCCAGCATTTT. It specifies CASSEYDNQPQHF. The full variable domain, completed using reference TRBV25-1 and TRBJ1-5, is EADIYQTPRYLVIGTGKKITLECSQTMGHDKMYWYQQDPGMELHLIHYSYGVNSTEKGDLSSESTVSRIRTEHFPLTLESARPSHTSQYLCASSEYDNQPQHFGDGTRLSIL.

V usage is TRBV29-1 and J usage is TRBJ1-2; 10 positions match TRBD1. The CDR3 loop spans 13 amino acids. The V and J ends lost 5 bases and 8 bases, in that order; junction bases with no gene match: 8. Germline V gives CDR1 SQVTM, CDR2 ANQGSEA. The CDR3 loop reads CSVQGTGDHGYTF. The CDR3 DNA sequence: TGCAGCGTTCAAGGGACAGGGGATCACGGCTACACCTTC.

The chain uses TRBV15 and TRBJ1-6, with TRBD1 as a possible D gene (5 bases). The CDR3 is 15 residues long. Trimming took off 0 bases at V and 7 bases at J, with 10 bases between the two ends. Germline-derived CDR1 and CDR2 are LNHNV and YYDKDF (reference sequence). The CDR3 sequence is CATSRDWDGNSPLHF. The CDR3 region has the DNA TGTGCCACCAGCAGAGATTGGGACGGCAATTCACCCCTCCACTTT.

This clonotype was counted ten times or more. The J gene is TRBJ2-7, the V gene TRBV20-1; no clear D gene. Deletions cut 4 bases from V and 7 bases from J, with 8 bases between. Germline CDR1 and CDR2: DFQATT and SNEGSKA (reference sequence). There are 10 residues in the CDR3. In DNA form, the CDR3 reads TGCAGTGCTAAGGATCGGGAGCAGTACTTC. Protein sequence: CSAKDREQYF.

The table lists this clonotype with a few counts. The V gene is TRBV9, the J gene TRBJ2-7, with 7 nucleotides matching TRBD2. The length of the CDR3 is 16 residues. The V segment lost 4 bases and the J segment 0 bases; nucleotides outside the gene matches: 10. Germline loops: CDR1 SGDLS, CDR2 YYNGEE. The CDR3, as DNA: TGTGCCAGCAGCTTCGGGCTAGCGGTGAGCTCCTACGAGCAGTACTTC. It translates to CASSFGLAVSSYEQYF. The variable domain in full, completed from reference TRBV9 and TRBJ2-7, reads DSGVTQTPKHLITATGQRVTLRCSPRSGDLSVYWYQQSLDQGLQFLIQYYNGEERAKGNILERFSAQQFPDLHSELNLSSLELGDSALYFCASSFGLAVSSYEQYFGPGTRLTVT.

The chain links TRBV10-3 to TRBJ2-2, with a tentative D call TRBD1 (6 bases). Trimming pared 7 bases from V and 1 base from J, leaving 13 bases between. The CDR3 contains 15 residues. Germline lookup yields CDR1 ENHRY and CDR2 SYGVKD. The CDR3 reads CAITSGTKNTGELFF. The CDR3, as DNA: TGTGCCATCACTTCCGGGACAAAGAACACCGGGGAGCTGTTTTTT.

The CDR3 DNA reads TGTGCCAGCAGTTTCAGGCCGGAGACCCAGTACTTC. It encodes CASSFRPETQYF. The chain has TRBV6-1 and TRBJ2-5; D is undetermined. Between the trimmed V and J ends, which lost 5 bases and 5 bases, there was a span of 9 bases. Germline CDR1 and CDR2: MNHNS and SASEGT. The CDR3 length is 12 residues.

This chain links TRBV27 with TRBJ1-2; D might be TRBD1 (6 bases). The CDR3 length is 12 residues. V was pared by 8 bases and J by 7 bases, with 14 bases between. Per the germline V gene, CDR1 is MNHEY and CDR2 is SMNVEV (reference sequence). This chain's CDR3 is CASQGTGLGYTF. The CDR3 DNA sequence: TGTGCCAGCCAAGGAACAGGGCTTGGCTACACCTTC.

The V call is TRBV2, the J call TRBJ1-1; TRBD1 aligns across 8 bases. The J segment lost 11 bases and the V segment lost 5 bases, leaving 13 bases of the junction unmatched. Germline CDR1 SNHLY, CDR2 FYNNEI. The CDR3 runs to 14 residues. The CDR3 here is CASSPLAGGVRAFF. CDR3 sequence (DNA): TGTGCCAGCAGTCCGCTGGCAGGGGGCGTACGCGCTTTCTTT.

The chain has TRBV19 and TRBJ1-5; tentatively, D is TRBD1 (5 bases). Germline V gene lookup returns CDR1 LNHDA and CDR2 SQIVND (reference sequence). The CDR3 has 12 amino acids. The V end lost 11 bases, the J end lost 1 base, and 9 bases lay between the germline ends. CDR3 amino acids: CAWGRSNQPQHF. CDR3 DNA: TGTGCCTGGGGGAGGAGCAATCAGCCCCAGCATTTT.

This clonotype has more than one count but fewer than ten. V gene TRBV11-2 combines with J gene TRBJ2-7; D is perhaps TRBD1 (6 bases). This CDR3 region has 14 residues. Germline V gene data show CDR1 as SGHAT and CDR2 as FQNNGV. V dropped 1 base and J dropped 7 bases, with 14 bases sitting between them. The CDR3 DNA reads TGTGCCAGCAGCTTAGGTCAGGGGTTACGAGAGCAGTACTTC. This gives the protein CASSLGQGLREQYF.

The J gene is TRBJ2-2, the V gene TRBV25-1, with 7 bases that match TRBD1. Germline V gene sequence: CDR1 MGHDK, CDR2 SYGVNS. This CDR3 has 15 residues. The CDR3 DNA reads as TGTGCGGGTCAGCATGGGACAGTGAACACCGGGGAGCTGTTTTTT. It codes for CAGQHGTVNTGELFF.

This chain links TRBV19 with TRBJ1-1; a possible D gene is TRBD1 (6 bases). The CDR3 length is 13 residues. V shed 7 bases and J shed 7 bases, with 16 bases lying between them. Germline CDR1 and CDR2: LNHDA and SQIVND (reference sequence). CDR3 amino acids: CASISSGAGEAFF. In DNA, the CDR3 is TGTGCCAGTATCTCCTCGGGGGCGGGTGAAGCTTTCTTT. The full variable domain, its missing parts supplied by reference TRBV19 and TRBJ1-1, is DGGITQSPKYLFRKEGQNVTLSCEQNLNHDAMYWYRQDPGQGLRLIYYSQIVNDFQKGDIAEGYSVSREKKESFPLTVTSAQKNPTAFYLCASISSGAGEAFFGQGTRLTVV.

The chain recombines TRBV4-3 with TRBJ2-5, with 9 bases that match TRBD2. The germline V gene has CDR1 LGHNA and CDR2 YSLEER. CDR3 size: 16 residues. With 5 bases clipped from V and 2 bases from J, the junction kept 9 bases outside the gene matches. CDR3: CASSRLIAGVQETQYF. In DNA form, the CDR3 reads TGCGCCAGCAGCAGGTTGATAGCGGGAGTTCAAGAGACCCAGTACTTC.

This chain uses TRBV2 with TRBJ1-6; 8 bases map to TRBD1. CDR3 size: 15 residues. Germline-derived CDR1 and CDR2 are SNHLY and FYNNEI. V lost 8 bases to trimming and J lost 11 bases; unmatched junction nucleotides: 14. As DNA, the CDR3 is TGTGCCAGCTGCAAAGCAGGGGGCCTGATGGCACCCCTCCACTTT. This gives the protein CASCKAGGLMAPLHF.

V and J are TRBV5-1 and TRBJ2-2; D not certain. The CDR3 spans 13 residues. Germline loops: CDR1 SGHRS, CDR2 YFSETQ. CDR3 nucleotides: TGCGCTACTTCACTCCAGAACACCGGGGAGCTGTTTTTT. Residues: CATSLQNTGELFF.

This clonotype was counted a few times. This rearrangement joins TRBV5-1 to TRBJ2-7, with D possibly called TRBD1 or TRBD2 (5 bases each). Germline V gives CDR1 SGHRS, CDR2 YFSETQ. V was clipped by 3 bases and J by 2 bases, with 15 bases between them. CDR3 length: 15 amino acids. CDR3: CASSSPRDGTYEQYF. Here the CDR3 DNA reads TGCGCCAGCAGCTCACCACGGGACGGAACCTACGAGCAGTACTTC.

In its sample, this clonotype was seen a few times. The V gene is TRBV2, the J gene TRBJ2-7, with D hard to call. This CDR3 region has 14 residues. Germline-derived CDR1 and CDR2 are SNHLY and FYNNEI. Between the trimmed V and J ends, which lost 0 bases and 6 bases, there was a span of 12 bases. CDR3 nucleotides: TGTGCCAGCAGTGAAGCGCCCGGATTGGGCGAGCAGTACTTC. This codes for CASSEAPGLGEQYF.

The chain uses TRBV4-1 and TRBJ2-5; maybe TRBD1 (5 bases). CDR1 is MGHRA, CDR2 YSYEKL, per germline. V lost 1 base and J 5 bases, leaving 23 bases between the germline ends. The CDR3 runs 18 residues. Here the CDR3 reads CASSQALGRVAGPETQYF. CDR3 nucleotides: TGCGCCAGCAGCCAAGCCCTGGGGCGAGTAGCAGGTCCGGAGACCCAGTACTTC.

The DNA of the CDR3 is TGTGCCATCAGTGGACAGGCGTTCAGTTCACCCCTCCACTTT. This gives the protein CAISGQAFSSPLHF. The chain has TRBV10-3 and TRBJ1-6; D is possibly TRBD1 (6 bases). The CDR3 spans 14 residues. Germline V CDR1 and CDR2: ENHRY, SYGVKD. Deletions cut 4 bases from V and 9 bases from J, with 13 bases between.

The V and J genes are TRBV20-1 and TRBJ2-7, with 11 positions matching TRBD1. Germline V gene sequence: CDR1 DFQATT, CDR2 SNEGSKA (reference sequence). The CDR3 runs to 14 residues. Trimming cost V 4 bases and J 3 bases; bases outside gene matches: 5. The CDR3 is CSATGTGGIYEQYF. As DNA, the CDR3 is TGCAGTGCTACCGGGACAGGGGGTATCTACGAGCAGTACTTC.

This clonotype was seen repeatedly, ten times or more. The chain carries TRBV7-9 and TRBJ1-6, with D maybe TRBD1 (5 bases). This CDR3 comprises 15 residues. Trimming left V 5 bases short and J 6 bases short, with 14 bases between. Germline assignment: CDR1 SEHNR and CDR2 FQNEAQ (reference sequence). The CDR3 reads CASSGPQGGNSPLHF. The CDR3 coding sequence is TGTGCCAGCAGCGGTCCCCAGGGCGGTAATTCACCCCTCCACTTT.